Shown below are 19 T cell receptor beta chains from a single sample sequenced in a study of control samples from healthy donors and cancer patients. The table came from immunoSEQ multiplex PCR; TCRdb's copy has only in-frame clones and leaves some out. The sample lists about 160,000 clones, approximately 90% occurring once. Sequenced input: blood. These receptor sequences come from a man between 25 and 39 years old in good health.

The rearrangement links TRBV9 to TRBJ2-5, with D possibly TRBD2 on 6 matching bases. Germline CDR1 SGDLS, CDR2 YYNGEE. CDR3 length: 14 amino acids. Trimming stripped 3 bases from V and 1 base from J, with 10 bases between. This CDR3 is CASSAGGFQETQYF. The CDR3 DNA follows: TGTGCCAGCAGCGCCGGGGGTTTCCAAGAGACCCAGTACTTC.

The CDR3 here is CSVAGRNTEAFF. The CDR3 nucleotides are TGCAGCGTTGCTGGGAGGAACACTGAAGCTTTCTTT. The genes are TRBV29-1 and TRBJ1-1; no clear D. The CDR3 sequence is 12 residues long. Looked up from germline, CDR1 is SQVTM and CDR2 is ANQGSEA. The V and J ends lost 4 bases and 1 base respectively, with 7 bases between them.

The rearrangement links TRBV9 to TRBJ1-2, with TRBD1 as a possible D gene (5 bases). Deletions cut 0 bases from V and 4 bases from J, with 10 bases between. From germline, CDR1 is SGDLS and CDR2 YYNGEE. This CDR3 is built from 14 residues. The CDR3 nucleotides are TGTGCCAGCAGCGTAGGGGGCGCTGGCTATGGCTACACCTTC. This sequence encodes CASSVGGAGYGYTF.

This CDR3 is CASVHRRQRVQETQYF. DNA for the CDR3: TGTGCCAGCGTTCATCGCCGACAGCGCGTCCAAGAGACCCAGTACTTC. This sequence joins TRBV6-6 and TRBJ2-5; perhaps TRBD1 as D (5 bases). Looked up from germline, CDR1 is MNHNY and CDR2 is SVGAGI (reference sequence). This CDR3 region has 16 residues. V lost 8 bases to trimming and J lost 1 base, with 20 bases between them.

V usage is TRBV18 and J usage is TRBJ2-5; 7 positions agree with TRBD2. Germline V CDR1 and CDR2: KGHSH, LQKENI. The V gene end was trimmed by 3 bases and the J gene end by 5 bases; junction bases not matched to a gene: 3. The CDR3 sequence is 13 residues long. For the CDR3, the DNA is TGTGCCAGCTCACCCGGGACTATCGAGACCCAGTACTTC. Its translation: CASSPGTIETQYF.

This clone was found once. J is TRBJ2-2 and V is TRBV9, with 7 nucleotides matching TRBD1. Germline values: CDR1 SGDLS, CDR2 YYNGEE. CDR3 length: 17 residues. The V and J ends lost 1 base and 4 bases, in that order; junction bases with no gene match: 10. CDR3 nucleotides: TGTGCCAGCAGCGTAACCTCAACAGGGGCGAGCACCGGGGAGCTGTTTTTT. Its translation is CASSVTSTGASTGELFF.

This chain connects TRBV2 to TRBJ1-5; 9 bases are shared with TRBD1. V was pared by 4 bases and J by 4 bases, with 5 bases of the junction left unmatched. The CDR3 loop spans 15 amino acids. CDR1 and CDR2 from the germline V gene are SNHLY and FYNNEI. The CDR3 spells CASSAVGQGNQPQHF. In DNA form, the CDR3 reads TGTGCCAGCAGTGCAGTCGGACAGGGGAATCAGCCCCAGCATTTT.

The genes are TRBV27 and TRBJ2-1; 9 nucleotides agree with TRBD1. V lost 6 bases to trimming and J lost 4 bases; unmatched junction nucleotides: 13. CDR1 is MNHEY, CDR2 SMNVEV, per germline (reference sequence). The CDR3 length is 17 residues. CDR3 amino acids: CASSRREQGARYNEQFF. Written as DNA, the CDR3 is TGTGCCAGCAGCCGCCGGGAACAGGGGGCGAGGTACAATGAGCAGTTCTTC.

The rearrangement uses TRBV11-2 and TRBJ1-3; possibly TRBD1 for D (5 bases). This CDR3 has 16 amino acids. CDR1 is SGHAT, CDR2 FQNNGV, per germline. V lost 5 bases and J 2 bases, leaving 16 bases between the germline ends. CDR3 sequence (DNA): TGTGCCAGCAGCCCCCGGGGTGGGGGGACTGGAAACACCATATATTTT. It codes for CASSPRGGGTGNTIYF.

With regard to this clone: The final CDR3 position lacks the conserved phenylalanine or tryptophan, pointing to a likely read error. The rearrangement joins TRBV29-1 to TRBJ1-2; tentatively, D is TRBD1 (6 bases). Looked up from germline, CDR1 is SQVTM and CDR2 is ANQGSEA. The CDR3 contains 14 residues. Trimming removed 3 bases at V and 9 bases at J, with 20 bases between. CDR3 sequence: CSVDPTRGASSYTL. CDR3 bases: TGCAGCGTTGATCCCACTCGGGGGGCCTCTAGCTACACCCTC.

The rearrangement joins TRBV7-9 to TRBJ1-2; the D gene is possibly TRBD1 (6 bases). The germline V and J ends were trimmed by 1 base and 5 bases, with 11 bases remaining between them. Germline V gives CDR1 SEHNR, CDR2 FQNEAQ (reference sequence). The length of the CDR3 is 14 residues. The DNA for the CDR3 is TGTGCCAGCAGCTTAGACGGACAGTATTATGGCTACACCTTC. Translation gives CASSLDGQYYGYTF.

This chain joins TRBV24-1 and TRBJ2-7, with 8 bases that match TRBD2. In germline, CDR1 is KGHDR, CDR2 SFDVKD. J lost 5 bases, V lost 4 bases, and 6 bases had no gene match. The CDR3 length is 14 residues. CDR3 residues: CATSETGTSDEQYF. DNA for the CDR3: TGTGCCACCAGTGAAACCGGGACTAGTGACGAGCAGTACTTC.

The chain links TRBV6-6 to TRBJ2-7; 11 bases align to TRBD2. Trimming removed 5 bases from V and 0 bases from J; junction bases left unmatched: 12. The germline V gene has CDR1 MNHNY and CDR2 SVGAGI (reference sequence). This CDR3 is 18 amino acids long. The CDR3 protein is CASSPLAGGSFRSYEQYF. The CDR3 DNA follows: TGTGCCAGCAGTCCATTAGCGGGGGGGTCCTTCCGCTCCTACGAGCAGTACTTC.

The chain is built from TRBV7-8 and TRBJ2-7; the match to TRBD1 covers 8 bases. The CDR3 totals 13 residues. V lost 3 bases and J lost 4; bases outside the gene matches: 2. Per the germline V gene, CDR1 is SGHVS and CDR2 is FQNEAQ. This chain's CDR3 is CASSLDRVYEQYF. The CDR3 coding sequence is TGTGCCAGCAGCTTGGACAGGGTATACGAGCAGTACTTC.

The rearrangement uses TRBV24-1 and TRBJ2-2; 9 nucleotides match TRBD1. V trimming: 5 bases; J trimming: 5 bases; junction bases outside the gene matches: 8. CDR1 and CDR2 from the germline V gene are KGHDR and SFDVKD. This CDR3 has 16 residues. The CDR3 sequence: CATSGPGQGRTGELFF. CDR3 bases: TGTGCCACCAGTGGTCCTGGACAGGGGCGGACCGGGGAGCTGTTTTTT.

The chain uses TRBV27 and TRBJ1-2, with TRBD1 matching 9 bases. Germline loops: CDR1 MNHEY, CDR2 SMNVEV (reference sequence). This CDR3 has 19 residues. V lost 0 bases to trimming and J lost 4 bases; unmatched junction nucleotides: 15. The CDR3 is CASSLSHTPGQGGPYGYTF. The CDR3 bases are TGTGCCAGCAGTTTATCCCATACCCCGGGACAGGGTGGACCCTATGGCTACACCTTC.

J is TRBJ1-4 and V is TRBV9; D is unclear. Per the germline V gene, CDR1 is SGDLS and CDR2 is YYNGEE. V gave up 2 bases and J gave up 7 bases, with 9 bases separating them. This CDR3 comprises 13 residues. The CDR3 DNA is TGTGCCAGCAGCGTTGCCCCAGGTGAAAAACTGTTTTTT. It codes for CASSVAPGEKLFF.

The V and J genes are TRBV12-3 or TRBV12-4 and TRBJ1-1; weak D call: TRBD1 (5 bases). This CDR3 has 13 amino acids. Trimming pared 4 bases from V and 9 bases from J, leaving 15 bases between. This chain's CDR3 is CASSSTAGLKAFF. Written as DNA, the CDR3 is TGTGCCAGCAGTTCGACAGCGGGGCTGAAAGCTTTCTTT.

V and J are TRBV7-3 and TRBJ2-2, with TRBD1 as a possible D gene (6 bases). The germline gives CDR1 SGHTA, CDR2 FQGTGA. Trimming left V 9 bases short and J 8 bases short, with 16 bases between. The CDR3 runs 13 residues. CDR3 in amino acids: CASTHSGAGELFF. CDR3 DNA: TGTGCCAGTACTCATTCAGGGGCAGGGGAGCTGTTTTTT.